This TCR beta chain stems from a study of cytomegalovirus exposure and HLA in healthy donors. A note on this clone: Its antigen is unidentified.

Amplification used 60 Vbeta primers and 13 Jbeta primers. Clones were sequenced by immunoSEQ multiplex PCR, and TCRdb holds only the in-frame ones, with some missing. In the table there are approximately 150,000 clones, 60% to 85% of which are singletons. Overall study results and limits: In a later analysis, several top co-occurrence clusters appeared linked to parvovirus B19, influenza, CMV and Epstein-Barr virus. Researchers reported in a later analysis that a missense DCLRE1C variant was tied to TCR beta V- and J-gene trimming. Immune exposure was documented only through CMV serostatus.

V shed 2 bases and J shed 2 bases, with 7 bases lying between them. Germline V gene lookup returns CDR1 SGHAT and CDR2 FQNNGV. The CDR3 consists of 13 residues. The receptor's source is a man aged 40-55 years in good health and CMV-seropositive. The V call is TRBV11-2, the J call TRBJ2-7; D is possibly TRBD1 (5 bases). Specimen: PBMCs. The CDR3: CASSLYRTYEQYF. The CDR3, as DNA: TGTGCCAGCAGCTTATACAGGACCTACGAGCAGTACTTC.